The rows below give T cell receptor beta chains drawn from one sample of a study of shared clonotypes between healthy human individuals. The protocol was immunoSEQ multiplex PCR, while the TCRdb copy is restricted to in-frame clones and leaves out a portion. The sample carries about 2.3 million clones, less than 95% recorded once. The sequencing input was naive CD4+ T cells from PBMCs. These TCRs come from a man aged 18 to 30 in good health. Some clones in this sample may be carry-over from other donors' samples. Each CDR3 is given without its conserved first and last residue. Clone size is not always given. Where it is, it says once, few, many or a class for expanded clones.

j_gene | v_gene | abundance | CDR3aa
TRBJ2-7 | TRBV5-1 | NA | ASSPGNLYEQY
TRBJ2-7 | TRBV7-8 | NA | ASSLRESSYEQY
TRBJ2-2 | TRBV2 | NA | ASSEGTWELF
TRBJ1-5 | TRBV28 | NA | ASSSPTPGQYQPQH
TRBJ2-7 | TRBV4-2 | NA | ASSQGVYGYEQY
TRBJ2-4 | TRBV2 | NA | ASRGGVGLAMNIQY
TRBJ1-1 | TRBV6-1 | NA | ASRWTGNTEAF
TRBJ1-5 | TRBV6-5 | NA | ASSEYRAGQPQH
TRBJ1-6 | TRBV7-7 | NA | ASSLGVNSPLH
TRBJ2-7 | TRBV2 | NA | ASRPETYEQY
TRBJ2-1 | TRBV9 | NA | ASSVGAEYNEQF
TRBJ2-1 | TRBV4-2 | NA | ASSQSQREAGPNEQF
TRBJ2-1 | TRBV20-1 | NA | SARAGTSLF
TRBJ2-1 | TRBV28 | NA | ASSLGGRANEQF
TRBJ2-3 | TRBV20-1 | NA | SVRKGGTQY
TRBJ2-1 | TRBV7-8 | NA | ASSFARNNEQF
TRBJ2-1 | TRBV6-1 | NA | ASSATRNNEQF
TRBJ2-1 | TRBV5-1 | NA | ASSSGDPYNEQF
TRBJ2-7 | TRBV29-1 | NA | SVSGQGIYEQY
TRBJ1-1 | TRBV2 | NA | TLYGVRGDGRMNTEAF
TRBJ1-5 | TRBV28 | NA | AHQGNGQPQH
TRBJ1-1 | TRBV5-5 | once | ASSLGGGWTEAF
TRBJ2-7 | TRBV2 | NA | ASSDLLYRDPSYEQY
TRBJ2-5 | TRBV6-6 | NA | ASSYSGGTSGETQY
TRBJ2-7 | TRBV25-1 | NA | ASSDPRTGGAGEQY
TRBJ2-5 | TRBV13 | NA | ASSLVAGVQETQY
TRBJ2-3 | TRBV15 | NA | ATSRDTGEGGTQY
TRBJ2-7 | TRBV28 | NA | ASSRHLPGQGEQY
TRBJ2-3 | TRBV28 | NA | ASSFPPFGRGRPDTQY
TRBJ2-1 | TRBV13 | NA | ASSSSYLAGGSSYNEQF
TRBJ2-1 | TRBV7-9 | NA | ASSFSTSGSLNEQF
TRBJ1-2 | TRBV28 | once | ASSRTGTLSPYGYT
TRBJ1-4 | TRBV5-1 | NA | ASSLGDWNGEKLF
TRBJ2-1 | TRBV7-2 | NA | ASSLFVQASNEQF
TRBJ1-1 | TRBV7-2 | NA | ASSPLSQPTEAF
TRBJ2-7 | TRBV19 | NA | ASNFPGASYEQY
TRBJ1-5 | TRBV28 | NA | ASSLGRRDNQPQH
TRBJ2-7 | TRBV28 | NA | ASSLGDSHYEQY
TRBJ2-7 | TRBV6-1 | NA | ASSGAYFKQY
TRBJ1-1 | TRBV4-3 | few | ASSQAGFGAF
TRBJ2-7 | TRBV2 | once | ASLSPRDLAYEQY
TRBJ2-1 | TRBV27 | NA | ASSLASGVQF
TRBJ2-2 | TRBV7-3 | NA | ASSRTDNTGELF
TRBJ1-1 | TRBV6-5 | NA | ASRERGLGNTEAF
NA | TRBV29-1 | NA | SAGQGTYEQY
TRBJ1-2 | TRBV20-1 | NA | SATRDGYT
TRBJ1-2 | TRBV27 | NA | ASSLPPGQDGYT
TRBJ2-1 | TRBV28 | NA | ASSLAGGPRDEQF
TRBJ2-5 | TRBV6-1 | NA | ASSEVWGYQETQY
TRBJ2-7 | TRBV6-1 | NA | ASSGLAGRRDPYEQY
TRBJ2-2 | TRBV5-4 | few | ASSSKMDTGELF
TRBJ2-2 | TRBV4-2 | NA | ASSSRIRASGANTGELF
TRBJ2-5 | TRBV30 | NA | AWSVASGSGETQY
TRBJ2-3 | TRBV7-9 | NA | ASSLSRGNTDTQY
TRBJ1-3 | TRBV7-9 | NA | ASSFRGGDREGNTIY
TRBJ1-1 | TRBV18 | NA | ASSRESEAF